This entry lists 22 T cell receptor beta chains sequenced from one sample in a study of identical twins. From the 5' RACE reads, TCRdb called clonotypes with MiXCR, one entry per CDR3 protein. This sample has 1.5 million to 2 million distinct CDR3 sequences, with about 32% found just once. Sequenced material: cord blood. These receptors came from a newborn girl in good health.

The CDR3 loop is CASITGGPNQPQHF. CDR3 coding DNA: TGTGCCAGCATCACAGGGGGCCCCAATCAGCCCCAGCATTTT. This chain connects TRBV21-1 to TRBJ1-5. TRBV21-1 constitutes a pseudogene. This CDR3 contains 14 residues.

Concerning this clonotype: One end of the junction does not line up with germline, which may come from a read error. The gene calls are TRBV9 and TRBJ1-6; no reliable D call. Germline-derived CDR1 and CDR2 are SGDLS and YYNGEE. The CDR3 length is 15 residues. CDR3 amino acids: CASSVWGSYNSPPHF. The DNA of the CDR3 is TGTGCCAGCAGCGTATGGGGTTCGTATAATTCACCCCCCCACTTT.

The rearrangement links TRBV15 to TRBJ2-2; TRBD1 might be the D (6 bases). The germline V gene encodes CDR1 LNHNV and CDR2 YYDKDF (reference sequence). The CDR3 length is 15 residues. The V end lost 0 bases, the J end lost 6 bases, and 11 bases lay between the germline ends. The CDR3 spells CATSRDRNRAGELFF. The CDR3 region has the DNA TGTGCCACCAGCAGAGATAGGAACAGGGCCGGGGAGCTGTTTTTT. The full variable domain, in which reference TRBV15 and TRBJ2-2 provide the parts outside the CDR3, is DAMVIQNPRYQVTQFGKPVTLSCSQTLNHNVMYWYQQKSSQAPKLLFHYYDKDFNNEADTPDNFQSRRPNTSFCFLDIRSPGLGDTAMYLCATSRDRNRAGELFFGEGSRLTVL.

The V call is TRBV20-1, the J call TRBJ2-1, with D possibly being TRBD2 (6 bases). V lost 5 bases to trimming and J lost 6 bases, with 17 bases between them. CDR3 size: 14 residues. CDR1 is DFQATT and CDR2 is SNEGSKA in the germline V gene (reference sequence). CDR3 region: CSALQSRLVNEQFF. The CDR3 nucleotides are TGCAGTGCTCTCCAATCCCGACTAGTCAATGAGCAGTTCTTC.

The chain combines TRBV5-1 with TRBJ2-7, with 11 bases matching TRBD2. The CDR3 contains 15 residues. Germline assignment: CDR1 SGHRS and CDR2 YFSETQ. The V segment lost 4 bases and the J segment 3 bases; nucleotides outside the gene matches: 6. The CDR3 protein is CASSRLAGNDYEQYF. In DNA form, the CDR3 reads TGCGCCAGCAGCCGACTAGCGGGAAACGACTACGAGCAGTACTTC.

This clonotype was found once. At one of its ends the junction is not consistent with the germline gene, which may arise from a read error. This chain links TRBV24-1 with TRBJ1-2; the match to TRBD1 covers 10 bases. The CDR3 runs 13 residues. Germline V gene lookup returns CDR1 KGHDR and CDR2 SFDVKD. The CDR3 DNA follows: TGTGCCGCCAGTGCCGGGACAGGGGATGGCTACACCTTC. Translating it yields CAASAGTGDGYTF.

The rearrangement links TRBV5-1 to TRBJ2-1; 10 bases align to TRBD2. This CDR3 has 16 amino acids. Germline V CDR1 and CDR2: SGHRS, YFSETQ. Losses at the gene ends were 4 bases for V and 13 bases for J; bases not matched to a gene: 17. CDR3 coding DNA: TGCGCCAGCAGCGCCCCTAGCGGGGGCTTCCAAGAGACCCAGTTCTTC. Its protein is CASSAPSGGFQETQFF.

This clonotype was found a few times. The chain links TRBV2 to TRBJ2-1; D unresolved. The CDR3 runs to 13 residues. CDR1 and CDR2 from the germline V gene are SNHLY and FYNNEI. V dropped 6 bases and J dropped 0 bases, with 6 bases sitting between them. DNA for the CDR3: TGTGCCAGCAGGCAGTTCTCCTACAATGAGCAGTTCTTC. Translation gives CASRQFSYNEQFF. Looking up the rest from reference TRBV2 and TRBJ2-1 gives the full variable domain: EPEVTQTPSHQVTQMGQEVILRCVPISNHLYFYWYRQILGQKVEFLVSFYNNEISEKSEIFDDQFSVERPDGSNFTLKIRSTKLEDSAMYFCASRQFSYNEQFFGPGTRLTVL.

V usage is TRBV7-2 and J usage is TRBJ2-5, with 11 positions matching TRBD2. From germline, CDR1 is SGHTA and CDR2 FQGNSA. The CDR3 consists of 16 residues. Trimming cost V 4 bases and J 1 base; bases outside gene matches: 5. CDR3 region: CASSWIGTSGQETQYF. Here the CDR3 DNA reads TGTGCCAGCAGCTGGATAGGGACTAGCGGCCAAGAGACCCAGTACTTC. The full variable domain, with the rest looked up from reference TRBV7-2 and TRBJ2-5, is GAGVSQSPSNKVTEKGKDVELRCDPISGHTALYWYRQSLGQGLEFLIYFQGNSAPDKSGLPSDRFSAERTGGSVSTLTIQRTQQEDSAVYLCASSWIGTSGQETQYFGPGTRLLVL.

The CDR3 loop is CASSFGYF. DNA for the CDR3: TGCGCCAGCAGCTTTGGGTACTTC. This rearrangement joins TRBV5-1 to TRBJ2-7; D not certain. This CDR3 has 8 residues. Germline CDR1 SGHRS, CDR2 YFSETQ. With 2 bases removed from V and 12 bases from J, the gap between germline ends came to 3 bases.

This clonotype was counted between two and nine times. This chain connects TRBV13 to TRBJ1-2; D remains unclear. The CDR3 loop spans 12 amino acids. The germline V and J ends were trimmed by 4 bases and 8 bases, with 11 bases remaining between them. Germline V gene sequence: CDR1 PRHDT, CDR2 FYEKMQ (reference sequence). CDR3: CASSSPDGGYTF. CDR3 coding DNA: TGTGCCAGCAGCTCTCCGGACGGGGGCTACACCTTC.

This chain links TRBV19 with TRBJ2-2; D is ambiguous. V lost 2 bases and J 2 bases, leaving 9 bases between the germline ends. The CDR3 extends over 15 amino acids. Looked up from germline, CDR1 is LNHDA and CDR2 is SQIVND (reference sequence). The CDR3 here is CASSILKRNTGELFF. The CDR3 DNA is TGTGCCAGTAGTATACTCAAACGAAACACCGGGGAGCTGTTTTTT.

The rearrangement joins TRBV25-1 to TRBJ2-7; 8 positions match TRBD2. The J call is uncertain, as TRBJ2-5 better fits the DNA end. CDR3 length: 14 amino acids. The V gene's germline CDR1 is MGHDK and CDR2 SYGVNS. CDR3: CASTTSGGYETQYF. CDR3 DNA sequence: TGTGCCAGCACCACCTCGGGAGGGTACGAGACCCAGTACTTC.

The CDR3 bases are TGCAGTGCTAGAGTAAGGACAGGGAGGCCCAAAAACATTCAGTACTTC. Translated, it gives CSARVRTGRPKNIQYF. The genes are TRBV20-1 and TRBJ2-4; 8 bases are shared with TRBD1. J lost 2 bases, V lost 1 base, and 7 bases had no gene match. The CDR3 covers 16 residues. Germline V CDR1 and CDR2: DFQATT, SNEGSKA (reference sequence).

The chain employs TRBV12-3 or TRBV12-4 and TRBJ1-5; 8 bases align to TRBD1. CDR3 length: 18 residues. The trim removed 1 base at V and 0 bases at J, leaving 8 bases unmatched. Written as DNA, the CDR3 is TGTGCCAGCAGTTTAGTTGCAGGGGGCCTCTATAGCAATCAGCCCCAGCATTTT. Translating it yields CASSLVAGGLYSNQPQHF.

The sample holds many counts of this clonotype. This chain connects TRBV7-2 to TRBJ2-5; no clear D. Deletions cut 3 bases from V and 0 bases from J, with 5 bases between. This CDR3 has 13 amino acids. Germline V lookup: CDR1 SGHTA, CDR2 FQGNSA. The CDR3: CASSFQYQETQYF. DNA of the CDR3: TGTGCCAGCAGCTTCCAGTACCAAGAGACCCAGTACTTC.

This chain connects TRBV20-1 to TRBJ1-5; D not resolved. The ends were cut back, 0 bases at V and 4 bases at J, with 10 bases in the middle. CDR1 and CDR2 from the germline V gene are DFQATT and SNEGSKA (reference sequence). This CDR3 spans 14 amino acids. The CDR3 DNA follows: TGCAGTGCTAGAGAGGGGAGGTATAATCAGCCCCAGCATTTT. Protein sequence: CSAREGRYNQPQHF.

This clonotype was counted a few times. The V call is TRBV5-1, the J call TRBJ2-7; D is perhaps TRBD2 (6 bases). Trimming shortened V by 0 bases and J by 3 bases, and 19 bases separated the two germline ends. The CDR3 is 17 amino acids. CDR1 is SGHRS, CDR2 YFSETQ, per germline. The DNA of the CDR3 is TGCGCCAGCAGCTTGGGGGGTCAACGCGGGACGTTCTACGAGCAGTACTTC. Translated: CASSLGGQRGTFYEQYF.

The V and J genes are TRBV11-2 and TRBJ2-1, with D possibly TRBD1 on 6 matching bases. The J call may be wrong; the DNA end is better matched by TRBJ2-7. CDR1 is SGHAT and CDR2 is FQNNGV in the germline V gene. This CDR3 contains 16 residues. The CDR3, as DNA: TGTGCCAGCAGCCCCCGCGTGTGGGGGCCCTACAATGAGCAGTACTTC. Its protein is CASSPRVWGPYNEQYF.

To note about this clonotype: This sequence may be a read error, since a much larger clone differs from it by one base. The CDR3 DNA is TGTGCCAGCAGAGCGGGCCGCGGCTCGGTAGATACGCAGTATTTT. Translating gives CASRAGRGSVDTQYF. This chain links TRBV12-3 or TRBV12-4 with TRBJ2-3; a weak D match, TRBD2 (6 bases). Trimming cost V 6 bases and J 5 bases, with 18 bases left between them. This CDR3 region has 15 residues.

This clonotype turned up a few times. CDR3 DNA sequence: TGTGCCAGCAGCTTAAGTTGGGGGGCCGAATGGGATAATGAAAAACTGTTTTTT. Its protein product is CASSLSWGAEWDNEKLFF. The chain carries TRBV7-9 and TRBJ1-4, with a tentative D call TRBD1 (6 bases). V was clipped by 2 bases and J by 4 bases, with 20 bases between them. The CDR3 covers 18 residues. In germline, CDR1 is SEHNR, CDR2 FQNEAQ (reference sequence).

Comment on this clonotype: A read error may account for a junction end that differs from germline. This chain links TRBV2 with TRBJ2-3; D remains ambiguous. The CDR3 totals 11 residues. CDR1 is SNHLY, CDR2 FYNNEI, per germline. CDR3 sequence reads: CASSEADTRYF. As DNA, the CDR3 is TGTGCCAGCAGTGAGGCAGATACGCGGTATTTT.